Shown below are 10 T cell receptor beta chains from a single sample sequenced in a study of blood T cell repertoires in COVID-19. Data came from immunoSEQ multiplex PCR; TCRdb stores just in-frame clones and leaves some out. The top ten hold less than 8% of the sample, which has about 210,000 clones, 70% to 90% seen once. Sequencing input: peripheral blood. These receptors came from a woman aged 45-59 years with active or convalescent COVID-19.

This rearrangement joins TRBV7-2 to TRBJ1-4; no definite D call. The ends were cut back, 4 bases at V and 10 bases at J, with 16 bases in the middle. CDR3 length: 14 amino acids. Looked up from germline, CDR1 is SGHTA and CDR2 is FQGNSA. The CDR3 reads CASSSRQTPGKLFF. Written as DNA, the CDR3 is TGTGCCAGCAGCTCTCGGCAAACCCCAGGAAAACTGTTTTTT.

In this sample, this clone turned up once. The CDR3, as DNA: TGTGCCAGCTCACCAAAGAGGGACACTGAAGCTTTCTTT. Its protein is CASSPKRDTEAFF. The chain joins TRBV18 to TRBJ1-1; D is uncertain. The V gene's germline CDR1 is KGHSH and CDR2 LQKENI. Trimming shortened V by 2 bases and J by 3 bases, and 7 bases separated the two germline ends. The CDR3 covers 13 residues.

The genes are TRBV10-1 and TRBJ1-6; D gene ambiguous. CDR3 length: 14 amino acids. The germline V gene encodes CDR1 WNHNN and CDR2 SYGVQD (reference sequence). Trimming took 3 bases from V and 7 from J, leaving 10 bases between them. The CDR3 loop reads CASSERGKNSPLHF. As DNA, the CDR3 is TGCGCCAGCAGTGAAAGAGGGAAAAATTCACCCCTCCACTTT.

This sequence joins TRBV29-1 and TRBJ2-5; TRBD1 agrees at 7 bases. In germline, CDR1 is SQVTM, CDR2 ANQGSEA. The trim removed 2 bases at V and 3 bases at J, leaving 9 bases unmatched. This CDR3 has 15 residues. The CDR3 loop is CSVEIGGRRKETQYF. CDR3 bases: TGCAGCGTTGAAATAGGGGGCAGGAGAAAAGAGACCCAGTACTTC.

The chain couples TRBV28 to TRBJ2-3, with 9 bases matching TRBD2. Per germline, CDR1 MDHEN and CDR2 SYDVKM. This CDR3 has 18 residues. The V and J ends lost 3 bases and 0 bases, in that order; junction bases with no gene match: 10. The DNA of the CDR3 is TGTGCCAGCAGTTTCGGCCTAGCGGGGCGCTATAGCACAGATACGCAGTATTTT. Translation gives CASSFGLAGRYSTDTQYF.

DNA of the CDR3: TGCGCCAGCAGCTTGGCCCCTCCCGGGTCTCGGAACACTGAAGCTTTCTTT. Residues: CASSLAPPGSRNTEAFF. The chain carries TRBV5-1 and TRBJ1-1; D unresolved. The germline CDR1 and CDR2 sequences are SGHRS and YFSETQ. Trimming took 0 bases from V and 1 from J, leaving 16 bases between them. The CDR3 is 17 residues long.

V usage is TRBV19 and J usage is TRBJ2-1, with 7 bases identical to TRBD1. Unmatched junction bases numbered 16, after V lost 3 bases and J lost 2 bases. CDR1 is LNHDA and CDR2 is SQIVND in the germline V gene (reference sequence). CDR3 length equals 19 residues. CDR3 nucleotides: TGTGCCAGTAGTATTTTACCCCTACAGGGGCTCACGACCTACAATGAGCAGTTCTTC. It yields the protein CASSILPLQGLTTYNEQFF.

Here the CDR3 DNA reads TGTGCCAGCAGTTCTCCGGGGGAGAGTGAAAACACCATATATTTT. This encodes CASSSPGESENTIYF. The chain has TRBV28 and TRBJ1-3, with a tentative D call TRBD1 (5 bases). The CDR3 has 15 residues. Trimming shortened V by 4 bases and J by 6 bases, and 16 bases separated the two germline ends. Germline-derived CDR1 and CDR2 are MDHEN and SYDVKM.

V usage is TRBV28 and J usage is TRBJ1-5, with D unclear. The CDR3 loop spans 15 amino acids. V lost 5 bases and J lost 3, with 14 bases in between. Germline V gene data show CDR1 as MDHEN and CDR2 as SYDVKM. The CDR3 DNA reads as TGTGCCAGCAGTCGTCCGGGGTCTGACAATCAGCCCCAGCATTTT. It translates to CASSRPGSDNQPQHF.

The chain couples TRBV5-1 to TRBJ1-1; unclear D gene. V was trimmed by 4 bases and J by 3 bases, leaving 10 bases between them. The CDR3 is 13 amino acids. Germline lookup yields CDR1 SGHRS and CDR2 YFSETQ. The CDR3 here is CASSLEMYTEAFF. DNA of the CDR3: TGCGCCAGCAGCCTTGAGATGTACACTGAAGCTTTCTTT.